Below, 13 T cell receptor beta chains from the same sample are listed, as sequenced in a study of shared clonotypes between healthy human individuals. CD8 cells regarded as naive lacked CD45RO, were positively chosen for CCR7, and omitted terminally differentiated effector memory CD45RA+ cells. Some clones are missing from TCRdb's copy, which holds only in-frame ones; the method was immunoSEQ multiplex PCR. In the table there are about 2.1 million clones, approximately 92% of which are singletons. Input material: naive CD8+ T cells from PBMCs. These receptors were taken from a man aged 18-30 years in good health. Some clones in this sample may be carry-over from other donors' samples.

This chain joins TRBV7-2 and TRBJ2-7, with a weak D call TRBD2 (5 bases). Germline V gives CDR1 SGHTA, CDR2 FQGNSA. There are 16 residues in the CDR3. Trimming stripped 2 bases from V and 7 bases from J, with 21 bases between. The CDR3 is CASSLLAAGPLVEQYF. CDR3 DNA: TGTGCCAGCAGCTTACTAGCCGCCGGACCCCTGGTAGAGCAGTACTTC. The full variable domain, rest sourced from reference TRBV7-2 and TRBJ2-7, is GAGVSQSPSNKVTEKGKDVELRCDPISGHTALYWYRQSLGQGLEFLIYFQGNSAPDKSGLPSDRFSAERTGGSVSTLTIQRTQQEDSAVYLCASSLLAAGPLVEQYFGPGTRLTVT.

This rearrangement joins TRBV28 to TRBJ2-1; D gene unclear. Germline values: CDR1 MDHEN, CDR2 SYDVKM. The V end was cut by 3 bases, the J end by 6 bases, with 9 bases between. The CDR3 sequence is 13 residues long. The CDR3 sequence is CASSFGRTNEQFF. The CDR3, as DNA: TGTGCCAGCAGTTTCGGGCGGACCAATGAGCAGTTCTTC. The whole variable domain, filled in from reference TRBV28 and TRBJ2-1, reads DVKVTQSSRYLVKRTGEKVFLECVQDMDHENMFWYRQDPGLGLRLIYFSYDVKMKEKGDIPEGYSVSREKKERFSLILESASTNQTSMYLCASSFGRTNEQFFGPGTRLTVL.

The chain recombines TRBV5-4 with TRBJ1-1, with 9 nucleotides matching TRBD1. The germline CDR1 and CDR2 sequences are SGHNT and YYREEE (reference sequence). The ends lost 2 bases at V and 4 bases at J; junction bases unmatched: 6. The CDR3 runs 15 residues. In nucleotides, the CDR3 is TGTGCCAGCAGCTTAGGGACAGGGTGGAGCACTGAAGCTTTCTTT. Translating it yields CASSLGTGWSTEAFF.

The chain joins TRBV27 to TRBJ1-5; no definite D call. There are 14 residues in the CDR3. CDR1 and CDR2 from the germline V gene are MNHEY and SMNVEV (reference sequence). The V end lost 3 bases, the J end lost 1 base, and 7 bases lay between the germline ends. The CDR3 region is CASSLSLSNQPQHF. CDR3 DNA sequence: TGTGCCAGCAGTTTGAGTTTGAGCAATCAGCCCCAGCATTTT.

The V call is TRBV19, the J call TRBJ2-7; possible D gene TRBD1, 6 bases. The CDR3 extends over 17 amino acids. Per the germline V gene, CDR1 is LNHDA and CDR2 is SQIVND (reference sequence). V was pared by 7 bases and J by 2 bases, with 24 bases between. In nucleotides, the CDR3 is TGTGCCAGTACCCCCGGCAGGGGCCTAACCTTTACCTACGAGCAGTACTTC. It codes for CASTPGRGLTFTYEQYF.

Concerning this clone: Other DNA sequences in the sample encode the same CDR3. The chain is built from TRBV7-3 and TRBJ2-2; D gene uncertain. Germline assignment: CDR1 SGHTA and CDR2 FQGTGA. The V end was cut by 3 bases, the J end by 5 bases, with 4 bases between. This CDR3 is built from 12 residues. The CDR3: CASSFLTGELFF. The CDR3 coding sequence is TGTGCCAGCAGCTTCCTGACCGGGGAGCTGTTTTTT.

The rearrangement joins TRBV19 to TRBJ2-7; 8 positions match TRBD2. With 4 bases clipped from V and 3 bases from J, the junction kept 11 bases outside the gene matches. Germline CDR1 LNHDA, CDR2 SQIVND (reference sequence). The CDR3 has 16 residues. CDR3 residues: CASSTAVSGKIYEQYF. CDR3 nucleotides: TGTGCCAGTAGTACCGCCGTTAGCGGGAAGATCTACGAGCAGTACTTC. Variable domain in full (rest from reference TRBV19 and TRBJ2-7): DGGITQSPKYLFRKEGQNVTLSCEQNLNHDAMYWYRQDPGQGLRLIYYSQIVNDFQKGDIAEGYSVSREKKESFPLTVTSAQKNPTAFYLCASSTAVSGKIYEQYFGPGTRLTVT.

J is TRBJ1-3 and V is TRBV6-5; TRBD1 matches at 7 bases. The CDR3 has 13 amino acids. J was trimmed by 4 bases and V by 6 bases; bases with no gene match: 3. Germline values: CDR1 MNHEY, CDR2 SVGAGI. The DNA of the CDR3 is TGTGCCAGCAGCAGGGGGAGCGGAAACACCATATATTTT. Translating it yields CASSRGSGNTIYF.

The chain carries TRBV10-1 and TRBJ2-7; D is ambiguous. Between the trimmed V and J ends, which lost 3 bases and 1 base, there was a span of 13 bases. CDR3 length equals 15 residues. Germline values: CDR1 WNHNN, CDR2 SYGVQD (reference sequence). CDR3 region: CASSESVGLSYEQYF. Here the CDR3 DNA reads TGCGCCAGCAGTGAAAGTGTGGGGTTATCCTACGAGCAGTACTTC.

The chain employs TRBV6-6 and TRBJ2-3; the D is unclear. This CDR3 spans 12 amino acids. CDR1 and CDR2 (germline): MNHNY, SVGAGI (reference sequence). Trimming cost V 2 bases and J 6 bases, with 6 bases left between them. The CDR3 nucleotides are TGTGCCAGCAGTTACCGTTGGGATACGCAGTATTTT. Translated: CASSYRWDTQYF.

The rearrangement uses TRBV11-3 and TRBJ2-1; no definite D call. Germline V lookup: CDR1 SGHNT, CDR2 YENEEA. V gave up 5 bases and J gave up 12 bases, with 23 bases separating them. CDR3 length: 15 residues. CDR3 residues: CASSPREVSRSSQFF. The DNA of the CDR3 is TGTGCCAGCAGCCCCCGAGAGGTTTCTAGATCCTCGCAGTTCTTC.

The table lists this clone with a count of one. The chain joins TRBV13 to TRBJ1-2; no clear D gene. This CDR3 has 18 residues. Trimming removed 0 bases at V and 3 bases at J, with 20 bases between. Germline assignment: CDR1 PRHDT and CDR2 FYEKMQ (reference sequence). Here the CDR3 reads CASSLGEPRPGRHYGYTF. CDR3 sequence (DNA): TGTGCCAGCAGCTTAGGAGAACCCAGACCCGGGAGGCACTATGGCTACACCTTC.

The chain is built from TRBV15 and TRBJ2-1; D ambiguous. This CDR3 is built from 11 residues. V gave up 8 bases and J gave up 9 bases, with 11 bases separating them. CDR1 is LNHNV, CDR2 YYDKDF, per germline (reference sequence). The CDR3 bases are TGTGCCACCGGGGTTGCAGGTGAGCAGTTCTTC. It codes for CATGVAGEQFF.